Each of the 23 T cell receptor beta chains below was sequenced from the same sample in a study of post-analysis software for immune sequencing data (dated by TCRdb to between 2014 and 2016). Paper-wide results and their limitations: Several TRBV segments, including TRBV5-6, TRBV5-1 and TRBV20-1, were significantly more frequent in patients than controls.

The protocol used for the library was PCR. The run used an Illumina HiSeq 2500. Unique molecular identifiers were incorporated into TCR beta cDNA libraries to reduce PCR and sequencing biases. The public reads were reprocessed in TCRdb via fastp at Q25 and MiXCR, keeping in-frame beta chains. Identical CDR3 proteins give one entry, which carries the most common genes and DNA. The sample table lists almost 700,000 distinct CDR3 sequences, around 60% of them with a count of one. Jointly, the top ten make up 11% of the sample. The antigens of these receptors remain unknown. Sequencing was done on a sample of blood. These receptors all come from a girl aged 2 to 10 with multiple sclerosis.

This chain connects TRBV9 to TRBJ2-2, with a possible D match to TRBD2 (6 bases). Germline loops: CDR1 SGDLS, CDR2 YYNGEE. The V end lost 2 bases, the J end lost 1 base, and 12 bases lay between the germline ends. The CDR3 spans 16 residues. The DNA for the CDR3 is TGTGCCAGCAGCGTCCTGGAGGGGATGAACACCGGGGAGCTGTTTTTT. Amino acid sequence: CASSVLEGMNTGELFF.

V is TRBV2 and J is TRBJ2-5; 9 nucleotides line up with TRBD2. The trim removed 1 base at V and 1 base at J, leaving 1 base unmatched. From germline, CDR1 is SNHLY and CDR2 FYNNEI. CDR3 length: 15 residues. CDR3 sequence reads: CASSEVTSGQETQYF. The CDR3 coding sequence is TGTGCCAGCAGTGAAGTGACTAGCGGCCAAGAGACCCAGTACTTC.

The chain couples TRBV6-1 to TRBJ1-2, with D hard to call. CDR1 MNHNS and CDR2 SASEGT come from the germline V gene. CDR3 length equals 14 residues. Between the trimmed V and J ends, which lost 6 bases and 2 bases, there was a span of 13 bases. The CDR3 nucleotides read TGTGCCAGCAGCCCGGCGCGGTTAAACTATGGCTACACCTTC. This gives the protein CASSPARLNYGYTF.

This clonotype was counted a few times. V gene TRBV5-1 combines with J gene TRBJ2-7; 7 bases align to TRBD2. J was trimmed by 2 bases and V by 0 bases; bases with no gene match: 8. This CDR3 contains 16 residues. Germline CDR1 and CDR2: SGHRS and YFSETQ. CDR3 protein: CASSLDLAELAYEQYF. CDR3 nucleotides: TGCGCCAGCAGCTTGGATCTAGCGGAACTAGCCTACGAGCAGTACTTC. The whole variable domain, remainder taken from reference TRBV5-1 and TRBJ2-7, is KAGVTQTPRYLIKTRGQQVTLSCSPISGHRSVSWYQQTPGQGLQFLFEYFSETQRNKGNFPGRFSGRQFSNSRSEMNVSTLELGDSALYLCASSLDLAELAYEQYFGPGTRLTVT.

This clonotype was seen a single time. The chain combines TRBV7-2 with TRBJ1-1; no clear D gene. The CDR3 length is 14 residues. V was pared by 5 bases and J by 5 bases, with 15 bases between. Germline assignment: CDR1 SGHTA and CDR2 FQGNSA. Here the CDR3 DNA reads TGTGCCAGCAGCCCCAGTGGACGGGTTACTGAAGCTTTCTTT. It encodes CASSPSGRVTEAFF.

The chain joins TRBV7-2 to TRBJ1-4; D unclear. Germline V CDR1 and CDR2: SGHTA, FQGNSA. The CDR3 spans 14 residues. Trimming took 0 bases from V and 4 from J, leaving 6 bases between them. The CDR3 spells CASSLALLNEKLFF. The CDR3 nucleotides are TGTGCCAGCAGCTTAGCACTCCTTAATGAAAAACTGTTTTTT. The full variable domain, completed using reference TRBV7-2 and TRBJ1-4, is GAGVSQSPSNKVTEKGKDVELRCDPISGHTALYWYRQSLGQGLEFLIYFQGNSAPDKSGLPSDRFSAERTGGSVSTLTIQRTQQEDSAVYLCASSLALLNEKLFFGSGTQLSVL.

The CDR3 DNA reads TGTGCCAGCAGCTTAGTTCATGCAACTAATGAAAAACTGTTTTTT. This encodes CASSLVHATNEKLFF. The chain combines TRBV7-2 with TRBJ1-4; D call uncertain. The CDR3 spans 15 residues. Looked up from germline, CDR1 is SGHTA and CDR2 is FQGNSA. V was clipped by 1 base and J by 0 bases, with 6 bases between them.

The chain couples TRBV29-1 to TRBJ1-3, with TRBD1 identical over 7 bases. Germline trimming cut 4 bases from V and 0 bases from J; bases unmatched to any gene: 6. The germline CDR1 and CDR2 sequences are SQVTM and ANQGSEA. The CDR3 contains 15 residues. The CDR3 coding sequence is TGCAGCGTTGGCCCGACAGGGCCCTCTGGAAACACCATATATTTT. Its protein product is CSVGPTGPSGNTIYF.

This clonotype was seen only a few times. The chain is built from TRBV20-1 and TRBJ2-5; weak D call: TRBD2 (6 bases). The DNA end lines up better with TRBJ2-7; the J call may be wrong. The CDR3 sequence is 14 residues long. Germline loops: CDR1 DFQATT, CDR2 SNEGSKA (reference sequence). The CDR3 region is CSARDPREWGEQYF. In nucleotides, the CDR3 is TGCAGTGCTAGAGATCCCCGGGAGTGGGGCGAGCAGTACTTC.

V gene TRBV7-9 combines with J gene TRBJ1-1; tentatively, D is TRBD1 (5 bases). Trimming pared 0 bases from V and 1 base from J, leaving 9 bases between. This CDR3 has 15 residues. CDR1 and CDR2 (germline): SEHNR, FQNEAQ (reference sequence). The CDR3 sequence is CASSLAKGRNTEAFF. The CDR3 DNA sequence: TGTGCCAGCAGCTTAGCGAAGGGGCGGAACACTGAAGCTTTCTTT.

As to this clonotype: An end of the junction does not agree with germline; a read error may underlie this. This CDR3 is CASSQEDEAYKQYF. Here the CDR3 DNA reads TGCGCCAGCAGCCAAGAGGACGAAGCCTACAAGCAGTACTTC. The chain has TRBV4-1 and TRBJ2-7; D remains ambiguous. This CDR3 region has 14 residues. Germline CDR1 is MGHRA and CDR2 is YSYEKL.

The rearrangement uses TRBV20-1 and TRBJ2-3; D possibly matches TRBD1 or TRBD2 (5 bases each). The CDR3 length is 12 residues. V lost 6 bases and J 7 bases, leaving 14 bases between the germline ends. From germline, CDR1 is DFQATT and CDR2 SNEGSKA (reference sequence). This chain's CDR3 is CSAPPGPHTQYF. The DNA of the CDR3 is TGCAGTGCCCCCCCGGGACCCCATACGCAGTATTTT.

The chain recombines TRBV27 with TRBJ1-2; TRBD1 aligns across 10 bases. There are 15 residues in the CDR3. CDR1 and CDR2 (germline): MNHEY, SMNVEV (reference sequence). The V gene end was trimmed by 3 bases and the J gene end by 0 bases; junction bases not matched to a gene: 1. The CDR3 region has the DNA TGTGCCAGCAGTTTGGGACAGGGGTCTAACTATGGCTACACCTTC. It yields the protein CASSLGQGSNYGYTF.

This clonotype came up a few times. The chain combines TRBV7-9 with TRBJ2-1; the match to TRBD2 covers 13 bases. This CDR3 spans 13 amino acids. V was clipped by 10 bases and J by 5 bases; unmatched bases: 2. Per germline, CDR1 SEHNR and CDR2 FQNEAQ (reference sequence). CDR3 DNA: TGTGCCATCGGACTAGCGGGGGACAATGAGCAGTTCTTC. As protein: CAIGLAGDNEQFF.

This clonotype was seen just once. This chain uses TRBV7-9 with TRBJ1-5; D is ambiguous. V lost 4 bases to trimming and J lost 1 base, with 11 bases between them. CDR1 and CDR2 from the germline V gene are SEHNR and FQNEAQ (reference sequence). The CDR3 totals 15 residues. The chain's CDR3 is CASSSDVGSNQPQHF. CDR3 nucleotide sequence: TGTGCCAGCAGCTCGGACGTTGGAAGCAATCAGCCCCAGCATTTT.

The CDR3 nucleotides read TGTGCCAGCAGCTTGGTAGACAGAAACTATGGCTACACCTTC. It translates to CASSLVDRNYGYTF. The chain links TRBV5-4 to TRBJ1-2; D might be TRBD1 (5 bases). V was clipped by 0 bases and J by 2 bases, with 8 bases between them. Germline loops: CDR1 SGHNT, CDR2 YYREEE (reference sequence). This CDR3 is built from 14 residues.

The gene calls are TRBV15 and TRBJ2-3; D may be TRBD1 or TRBD2 (5 bases each). CDR1 is LNHNV, CDR2 YYDKDF, per germline (reference sequence). The length of the CDR3 is 14 residues. V gave up 0 bases and J gave up 3 bases, with 7 bases separating them. The chain's CDR3 is CATSRDGATDTQYF. DNA of the CDR3: TGTGCCACCAGCAGAGACGGGGCTACAGATACGCAGTATTTT. Supplemented by reference TRBV15 and TRBJ2-3, the full variable domain reads DAMVIQNPRYQVTQFGKPVTLSCSQTLNHNVMYWYQQKSSQAPKLLFHYYDKDFNNEADTPDNFQSRRPNTSFCFLDIRSPGLGDTAMYLCATSRDGATDTQYFGPGTRLTVL.

The V call is TRBV20-1, the J call TRBJ2-3; D is perhaps TRBD2 (7 bases). Trimming shortened V by 5 bases and J by 3 bases, and 15 bases separated the two germline ends. The germline gives CDR1 DFQATT, CDR2 SNEGSKA (reference sequence). This CDR3 region has 14 residues. CDR3 nucleotide sequence: TGCAGTGCTCCGGGCGGGGGCCGAACAGATACGCAGTATTTT. Residues: CSAPGGGRTDTQYF.

As regards this clonotype: The junction departs from the called germline gene at one end, perhaps through a read error. The rearrangement joins TRBV27 to TRBJ2-1; TRBD1 matches 10 bases. The germline CDR1 and CDR2 sequences are MNHEY and SMNVEV (reference sequence). This CDR3 comprises 18 residues. CDR3 region: CACSPSYGWGQGYGEQFF. The CDR3 coding sequence is TGTGCCTGCAGTCCCAGCTATGGCTGGGGACAGGGGTATGGTGAGCAGTTCTTC.

This clonotype was recorded a few times. This chain links TRBV29-1 with TRBJ1-1; D is possibly TRBD1 (5 bases). This CDR3 has 13 amino acids. Per germline, CDR1 SQVTM and CDR2 ANQGSEA. Deletions cut 6 bases from V and 3 bases from J, with 14 bases between. DNA for the CDR3: TGCAGCGTGATCCGGGACGGAGACACTGAAGCTTTCTTT. Its protein is CSVIRDGDTEAFF.

The J gene is TRBJ2-5, the V gene TRBV6-2 or TRBV6-3, with D perhaps matching TRBD1 or TRBD2 (5 bases each). V shed 5 bases and J shed 4 bases, with 20 bases lying between them. From germline, CDR1 is MNHEY and CDR2 SVGEGT. There are 16 residues in the CDR3. The CDR3 sequence: CASSQTGTRGGETQYF. DNA of the CDR3: TGTGCCAGCAGTCAAACCGGGACCCGAGGAGGAGAGACCCAGTACTTC.

This clonotype has only a few counts. This chain connects TRBV7-9 to TRBJ2-1; possibly TRBD1 or TRBD2 for D (5 bases each). Germline V gene data show CDR1 as SEHNR and CDR2 as FQNEAQ (reference sequence). Trimming stripped 2 bases from V and 6 bases from J, with 8 bases between. The CDR3 is 13 residues long. Here the CDR3 reads CASSLRGVNEQFF. Here the CDR3 DNA reads TGTGCCAGCAGCTTAAGAGGGGTCAATGAGCAGTTCTTC.

The rearrangement links TRBV13 to TRBJ1-3; D not resolved. The CDR3 is 15 residues long. CDR1 is PRHDT, CDR2 FYEKMQ, per germline (reference sequence). The V gene lost 1 base and the J gene lost 4 bases, with 11 bases spanning the gap. In nucleotides, the CDR3 is TGTGCCAGCAGCTTAGACCTGGGCCTAGGAAACACCATATATTTT. It translates to CASSLDLGLGNTIYF.